This TCR beta chain is drawn from a study of T cells after yellow fever vaccination. From the 5' RACE reads, TCRdb called clonotypes with MiXCR, one entry per CDR3 protein. The data contain 300,000 or so distinct CDR3 sequences, 6.5% to 8.5% of them seen just once; the ten biggest clones take up roughly a sixth. V was clipped by 10 bases and J by 0 bases, with 7 bases between them. The length of the CDR3 is 12 residues. Germline V gene data show CDR1 as MNHNY and CDR2 as SVGAGI (reference sequence). This clonotype was counted between two and nine times. The clonotype originates from a man aged 18 to 30 who received the YFV17D yellow fever vaccine. The specimen was PBMCs, collected approximately 40 days after the first yellow fever vaccination. The chain recombines TRBV6-6 with TRBJ1-3; no definite D call. CDR3 protein: CAIKTSGNTIYF. The DNA of the CDR3 is TGTGCCATCAAAACCTCTGGAAACACCATATATTTT.